The present entry profiles one T cell receptor beta chain with its context. The data were taken from a study of blood T cells in healthy people across ages. The use of a sample-barcoded 5' primer and a J-beta primer mix characterized a second PCR of about 7 to 12 cycles. Every sample gave at least 2.5 million paired-end reads containing CDR3. TCRdb independently ran MiXCR on the 5' RACE reads; one entry per CDR3 protein. The sample holds over 550,000 distinct CDR3 sequences, 25% to 35% seen once. This CDR3 has 15 amino acids. V dropped 5 bases and J dropped 7; count of bases not matched to a gene: 7. Germline V gives CDR1 MNHNS, CDR2 SASEGT.

The rearrangement joins TRBV6-1 to TRBJ1-4; 10 positions match TRBD1. The receptor comes from an elderly woman in good health. The sequencing sample was made of blood. CDR3 region: CASSSGTGVCEKLFF. CDR3 sequence (DNA): TGTGCCAGCAGTTCCGGGACAGGGGTTTGTGAAAAACTGTTTTTT.